The next 14 T cell receptor beta chains were all read from a single sample in a study of tumor-infiltrating lymphocytes in primary liver carcinoma. Co-extraction of RNA and DNA was performed on about 19-33 mg of unsorted bulk tissue. Priming with a constant-region primer yielded TCR beta cDNA from approximately 500 ng total RNA. Three-round nested multiplex PCR performed with slightly modified ARM-PCR produced the TCR beta libraries. Researchers ran the first two PCR rounds for roughly 10 cycles each with TRBV1-TRBV30 forward primers and a C-beta reverse primer. One entry per CDR3 protein results from TCRdb running MiXCR on the multiplex PCR reads. This table has fewer than 150,000 distinct CDR3 sequences, 50% to 65% appearing once. Specimen: liver tumor tissue from sampling region 1. Subset meaning: tumor region T1, superior pole. The receptor set was obtained from a woman aged 55-70 years with primary liver carcinoma and hepatitis B virus infection.

This clonotype was counted a few times. The chain recombines TRBV6-1 with TRBJ1-6, with D possibly TRBD1 on 6 matching bases. Deletions cut 6 bases from V and 4 bases from J, with 16 bases between. There are 16 residues in the CDR3. Germline lookup yields CDR1 MNHNS and CDR2 SASEGT. CDR3 nucleotides: TGTGCCAGCAGAGCAAACAGGGTCTCGTATAATTCACCCCTCCACTTT. It encodes CASRANRVSYNSPLHF.

This chain joins TRBV5-1 and TRBJ2-2; D unclear. Germline CDR1 is SGHRS and CDR2 is YFSETQ. Trimming shortened V by 4 bases and J by 3 bases, and 19 bases separated the two germline ends. CDR3 length: 17 residues. The CDR3 bases are TGCGCCAGCAGCCCCTCCATGACGCAGAGTTACACCGGGGAGCTGTTTTTT. Amino acid sequence: CASSPSMTQSYTGELFF. Full variable domain (rest looked up from reference TRBV5-1 and TRBJ2-2): KAGVTQTPRYLIKTRGQQVTLSCSPISGHRSVSWYQQTPGQGLQFLFEYFSETQRNKGNFPGRFSGRQFSNSRSEMNVSTLELGDSALYLCASSPSMTQSYTGELFFGEGSRLTVL.

A note on this clonotype: A much more abundant neighbour one base away suggests this may be a read error. The chain recombines TRBV10-2 with TRBJ1-1, with a weak D call TRBD1 (6 bases). Germline CDR1 is WSHSY and CDR2 is SAAADI. This CDR3 has 14 amino acids. The CDR3 nucleotides read TGCGCCTGCAGTGAGCAGGGGATGAACACTGAAGCTTTCTTT. This encodes CACSEQGMNTEAFF.

Points on this clonotype: The junction and the germline gene differ at one end; a read error may be behind it. The V gene is TRBV12-3 or TRBV12-4, the J gene TRBJ1-5, with a possible D match to TRBD1 (6 bases). This CDR3 comprises 13 residues. This chain's CDR3 is CANTDRTDQSQHF. The CDR3 DNA follows: TGTGCCAACACCGACAGGACAGATCAGTCCCAGCATTTT.

This clonotype was observed once. The chain combines TRBV11-2 with TRBJ2-5; TRBD1 might be the D (5 bases). This CDR3 has 14 amino acids. Germline assignment: CDR1 SGHAT and CDR2 FQNNGV. V gave up 10 bases and J gave up 5 bases, with 20 bases separating them. The CDR3 bases are TGTGCCATCAGGGAAACCATGGTAGGGGAGACCCAGTACTTC. It specifies CAIRETMVGETQYF.

CDR3 bases: TGTGCCAGCAGCCAAGGGCCGGGGGCGGGGGGCGAAGATCAGCCCCAGCATTTT. Its protein is CASSQGPGAGGEDQPQHF. The V call is TRBV4-2, the J call TRBJ1-5; D is perhaps TRBD1 (6 bases). Germline V gives CDR1 LGHNA, CDR2 YNFKEQ. The CDR3 length is 18 residues. V shed 1 base and J shed 5 bases, with 21 bases lying between them.

The rearrangement joins TRBV11-3 to TRBJ2-1; D uncertain. CDR3 length: 17 residues. V dropped 1 base and J dropped 3 bases, with 16 bases sitting between them. The germline V gene has CDR1 SGHNT and CDR2 YENEEA. CDR3 nucleotide sequence: TGTGCCAGCAGCTTAGGGTTCGGCGGACCTTACTACAATGAGCAGTTCTTC. Protein product: CASSLGFGGPYYNEQFF. Supplemented by reference TRBV11-3 and TRBJ2-1, the full variable domain reads EAGVVQSPRYKIIEKKQPVAFWCNPISGHNTLYWYLQNLGQGPELLIRYENEEAVDDSQLPKDRFSAERLKGVDSTLKIQPAELGDSAVYLCASSLGFGGPYYNEQFFGPGTRLTVL.

To note about this clonotype: Compared with germline, one end of the junction differs, possibly owing to a read error. The rearrangement links TRBV29-1 to TRBJ2-6; D is tentatively TRBD1 or TRBD2 (5 bases each). CDR1 is SQVTM, CDR2 ANQGSEA, per germline. This CDR3 has 15 amino acids. As DNA, the CDR3 is TGCAGCGTTGTGGGGGAAGGGATTGGGGCCGACGTCCTGACTTTC. Its translation: CSVVGEGIGADVLTF.

Notes on this clonotype: Since a much larger clone is just one base distant, this may be a read error. The V call is TRBV10-1, the J call TRBJ2-3; D ambiguous. This CDR3 has 15 amino acids. The V and J ends lost 0 bases and 3 bases respectively, with 10 bases between them. Looked up from germline, CDR1 is WNHNN and CDR2 is SYGVQD (reference sequence). The CDR3 DNA sequence: TGCGCCAGCAGTGAGTCTATGGTGAGGACAGATACGCAGTATTTT. This codes for CASSESMVRTDTQYF.

Note on this clonotype: Being one base from a much bigger clone, this may be a read error. The V gene is TRBV5-1, the J gene TRBJ2-2, with a possible D match to TRBD2 (7 bases). V lost 4 bases, J lost 5 bases, and 30 bases lay in between. Germline V CDR1 and CDR2: SGHRS, YFSETQ. The CDR3 is 20 residues long. This chain's CDR3 is CASSPGAVPGRGAKTGELFF. Here the CDR3 DNA reads TGCGCCAGCAGCCCGGGGGCCGTTCCGGGACGGGGGGCCAAGACCGGGGAGCTGTTTTTT.

This clonotype showed up many times. The rearrangement joins TRBV6-5 to TRBJ2-7; TRBD1 matches at 7 bases. Trimming took 5 bases from V and 3 from J; bases not matched to a gene: 10. Germline CDR1 reads MNHEY; CDR2 reads SVGAGI. This CDR3 is 15 amino acids long. CDR3 loop: CASSTPRDSHYEQYF. CDR3 DNA sequence: TGTGCCAGCAGTACCCCCCGGGACAGCCACTACGAGCAGTACTTC.

The rearrangement uses TRBV12-3 or TRBV12-4 and TRBJ1-1, with D perhaps TRBD1 (6 bases). V lost 8 bases, J lost 5 bases, and 15 bases lay in between. The CDR3 sequence is 13 residues long. CDR3 protein: CASVAGAGTEAFF. Here the CDR3 DNA reads TGTGCCAGCGTTGCAGGGGCGGGAACTGAAGCTTTCTTT.

This clonotype was found once. The chain joins TRBV12-3 or TRBV12-4 to TRBJ1-4; D not certain. This CDR3 is 12 amino acids long. The V end was cut by 3 bases, the J end by 7 bases, with 6 bases between. CDR3 in DNA: TGTGCCAGCAGTTTCAATCCTGAAAAACTGTTTTTT. It codes for CASSFNPEKLFF.

A remark on this clonotype: A clone one base away is much larger, so this may be a read error. The gene calls are TRBV29-1 and TRBJ2-7; no definite D call. Per the germline V gene, CDR1 is SQVTM and CDR2 is ANQGSEA. The CDR3 has 11 amino acids. With 1 base removed from V and 7 bases from J, the gap between germline ends came to 8 bases. CDR3 sequence reads: CSVEVFNEQYF. The CDR3 DNA follows: TGCAGCGTTGAAGTTTTTAATGAGCAGTACTTC.